A selection of T cell receptor beta chains follows, all from one sample in a study of blood T cell repertoires in COVID-19. Libraries were prepared by immunoSEQ multiplex PCR; TCRdb keeps only in-frame clonotypes and omits some of them. The sample contains 50,000 to 55,000 clones, about 90% of which appear only once. Input material: peripheral blood. These receptors were obtained from a human donor with active COVID-19. The donor label of this sample is uncertain. Both conserved end residues are part of each CDR3. Fields, in order: J gene, clone size, V gene, D gene, CDR3 protein, CDR3 DNA. D genes are given only for firm matches. For some rows the clone size is stated as once, few or many, or as a class when expanded; others skip it.

TRBJ2-2 | - | TRBV7-3 | - | CASSAQVNTGELFF | TGTGCCAGCTCGGCACAGGTGAACACCGGGGAGCTGTTTTTT
TRBJ2-5 | - | TRBV18 | - | CASSQNSRGGQGETQYF | TGTGCCAGCTCACAAAACTCGAGGGGGGGCCAAGGAGAGACCCAGTACTTC
TRBJ2-7 | - | TRBV6-5 | TRBD1 | CASSYFPGQVYEQYF | TGTGCCAGCAGTTACTTCCCCGGACAGGTCTACGAGCAGTACTTC
TRBJ1-1 | - | TRBV3-1/TRBV3-2 | - | CASSQEGLSEAFF | TGTGCCAGCAGCCAAGAGGGACTCAGTGAAGCTTTCTTT
TRBJ2-7 | once | TRBV5-6 | - | CASSLSSEQYF | TGTGCCAGCAGCTTGTCCTCCGAGCAGTACTTC
TRBJ2-7 | - | TRBV3-1/TRBV3-2 | - | CASSQDRGTLTYEQYF | TGTGCCAGCAGCCAAGACCGGGGTACTTTAACCTACGAGCAGTACTTC
TRBJ1-1 | - | TRBV19 | TRBD1 | CASTLRDRDTEAFF | TGTGCCAGTACCCTTCGTGACAGGGACACTGAAGCTTTCTTT
TRBJ2-7 | - | TRBV6-6 | TRBD1 | CASSYVAGGFEQYF | TGTGCCAGCAGTTACGTGGCAGGGGGCTTCGAGCAGTACTTC
TRBJ1-4 | - | TRBV4-3 | - | CASSQDNGGKLFF | TGCGCCAGCAGCCAAGATAACGGCGGGAAACTGTTTTTT
TRBJ2-1 | few | TRBV2 | - | CASTSYNEQFF | TGTGCCAGCACTTCCTACAATGAGCAGTTCTTC
TRBJ1-3 | - | TRBV20-1 | - | CSASASGAGNTIYF | TGCAGTGCTAGTGCCTCAGGGGCTGGAAACACCATATATTTT
TRBJ2-3 | - | TRBV24-1 | TRBD2 | CATSGRGSTDTQYF | TGTGCCACCAGTGGGCGGGGGAGCACAGATACGCAGTATTTT
TRBJ1-2 | - | TRBV5-1 | TRBD1 | CASSLQRGRDGYTF | TGCGCCAGCAGCTTGCAGAGGGGGCGAGATGGCTACACCTTC
TRBJ1-1 | - | TRBV6-1 | TRBD1 | CASSELDRANTEAFF | TGTGCCAGCAGTGAATTGGACAGGGCTAACACTGAAGCTTTCTTT
TRBJ1-4 | - | TRBV5-8 | TRBD1 | CASSNPRTGKVGKLFF | TGTGCCAGCAGCAACCCTCGGACAGGGAAGGTTGGAAAACTGTTTTTT
TRBJ1-5 | - | TRBV28 | TRBD1 | CASSSDRANQPQHF | TGTGCCAGCAGTTCGGACAGGGCCAATCAGCCCCAGCATTTT
TRBJ2-1 | - | TRBV6-2/TRBV6-3 | - | CASSYARRAVGEQFF | TGTGCCAGCAGTTACGCCAGGAGGGCTGTCGGTGAGCAGTTCTTC
TRBJ2-6 | - | TRBV18 | TRBD1 | CASSPQTGAYSGANVLTF | TGTGCCAGCTCTCCCCAGACAGGGGCCTACTCTGGGGCCAACGTCCTGACTTTC
TRBJ2-7 | - | TRBV9 | TRBD2 | CASSVGGGTYYEQYF | TGTGCCAGCAGCGTAGGCGGGGGGACCTACTACGAGCAGTACTTC
TRBJ1-5 | - | TRBV6-1 | - | CASSEYLDQPQHF | TGTGCCAGCAGTGAATATTTAGATCAGCCCCAGCATTTT
TRBJ2-5 | - | TRBV14 | TRBD2 | CASSQDVGLGFETQYF | TGTGCCAGCAGCCAAGATGTCGGACTAGGGTTCGAGACCCAGTACTTC
TRBJ2-3 | - | TRBV5-5 | TRBD1 | CASSLGQGVSVDTQYF | TGTGCCAGCAGCTTGGGTCAGGGGGTGTCTGTAGATACGCAGTATTTT
TRBJ2-2 | - | TRBV7-2 | - | CASSLPGIGELFF | TGTGCCAGCAGCCTCCCCGGTATCGGGGAGCTGTTTTTT
TRBJ2-5 | - | TRBV12-3/TRBV12-4 | - | CASSPDYQETQYF | TGTGCCAGCAGTCCGGACTATCAAGAGACCCAGTACTTC
TRBJ1-3 | - | TRBV6-4 | TRBD1 | CASSEEGQGHSGNTIYF | TGTGCCAGCAGTGAGGAGGGACAGGGGCACTCTGGAAACACCATATATTTT
TRBJ2-5 | - | TRBV7-2 | TRBD1 | CASSQESGGTGDLQETQYF | TGTGCCAGCAGCCAAGAAAGTGGTGGGACAGGGGACCTTCAAGAGACCCAGTACTTC
TRBJ1-6 | - | TRBV9 | TRBD1 | CASSETGENSPLHF | TGTGCCAGCAGCGAAACAGGGGAGAATTCACCCCTCCACTTT
TRBJ1-1 | once | TRBV6-5 | - | CASSYRNTEAFF | TGTGCCAGCAGCTATAGGAACACTGAAGCTTTCTTT
TRBJ2-7 | - | TRBV19 | TRBD1 | CASSWTGRDEQYF | TGTGCCAGTAGTTGGACAGGGAGAGACGAGCAGTACTTC
TRBJ2-7 | - | TRBV5-4 | TRBD1 | CASSSPQGGALREQYF | TGTGCCAGCAGCTCACCCCAAGGGGGCGCTCTGAGGGAGCAGTACTTC
TRBJ2-1 | few | TRBV18 | - | CASSPSRNNEQFF | TGTGCCAGCTCACCTTCTAGGAACAATGAGCAGTTCTTC
TRBJ2-7 | few | TRBV19 | - | CASMTRGQGESYEQYF | TGTGCCAGTATGACTAGAGGGCAGGGAGAATCCTACGAGCAGTACTTC